This is a list of T cell receptor beta chains from one sample in a study of beta chain features in type 1 diabetes. TCRdb keeps only in-frame clones here, not all; method: immunoSEQ multiplex PCR. The sample comprises about 290,000 clones, about 7.8% of which are singletons, and under 1.3% rests with the top ten. The sequencing sample was made of central memory CD4+ T cells from blood. These receptor sequences come from a woman younger than 30 in good health. Each CDR3 is given with its conserved first and last residue. Each record gives: D gene, J gene, clone size, V gene, CDR3 DNA, CDR3 protein. A D gene is named only where the DNA matches it firmly. Clone size appears in some rows only: once, few, many, or a class for an expanded clone.

>.|TRBJ1-3|.|TRBV29-1
TGCAGCGTTGTCGGGGTCCTCTCTGGAAACACCATATATTTT
CSVVGVLSGNTIYF
>.|TRBJ2-1|.|TRBV5-1
TGCGCCAGCAGCTTGGCCGCGGGGGCCCCCTACAATGAGCAGTTCTTC
CASSLAAGAPYNEQFF
>.|TRBJ2-1|many|TRBV28
TGTGCCAGCAGCATCAGTCCCATCTACGAGCAGTTCTTC
CASSISPIYEQFF
>.|TRBJ1-2|few|TRBV28
TGTGCCATTCAAACCTCGATCGCGGCATATGGCTACACCTTC
CAIQTSIAAYGYTF
>TRBD1|TRBJ2-2|.|TRBV11-3
TGTGCCAGCAGTCAACGGACAGGGTCCGGGGAGCTGTTTTTT
CASSQRTGSGELFF
>.|TRBJ1-2|few|TRBV30
TGTGCCTGGAGTAGGGAGTCCCGGGGAGGTTATGGCTACACCTTC
CAWSRESRGGYGYTF
>.|TRBJ1-2|many|TRBV27
TGTGCCAGCACCTCCAGAGGAGGGGCGAAAGGCTACACCTTC
CASTSRGGAKGYTF
>.|TRBJ2-1|medium-sized|TRBV2
TGTGCCAGCAGTGACGCGGCCAATGAGCAGTTCTTC
CASSDAANEQFF
>TRBD1|TRBJ1-6|few|TRBV5-6
TGTGCCAGCAGCTCTTTCGGGACAGGGGAATCACCCCTCCACTTT
CASSSFGTGESPLHF
>.|TRBJ2-1|few|TRBV18
TGTGCCAGCTCACGGGAAACAGGGAAGTCCTACAATGAGCAGTTCTTC
CASSRETGKSYNEQFF
>.|TRBJ2-5|few|TRBV5-1
TGCGCCAGCAGCCCGGACAGTACGTCGGAGACCCAGTACTTC
CASSPDSTSETQYF
>.|TRBJ2-1|.|TRBV6-6
TGTGCCAGCAGTCCTCCAAGACCGGAATTAGGGCAGTTCTTC
CASSPPRPELGQFF
>.|TRBJ2-4|.|TRBV4-3
TGCGCCAGCAGCCAAGCGGGAGCCAAAAACATTCAGTACTTC
CASSQAGAKNIQYF
>.|TRBJ1-2|few|TRBV5-1
TGCGCCAGCAGCTCACCCGACAGTCGACATGGCTACACCTTC
CASSSPDSRHGYTF
>.|TRBJ1-5|.|TRBV6-6
TGTGCCAGCAGTAAAGACGGTAATCAGCCCCAGCATTTT
CASSKDGNQPQHF
>.|TRBJ2-3|many|TRBV5-1
TGCGCCAGCAGCCGGGGAAACGTGGGCGATGGCACAGATACGCAGTATTTT
CASSRGNVGDGTDTQYF
>.|TRBJ2-3|many|TRBV2
TGTGCCAGCGCCCTTCCGGCAGATACGCAGTATTTT
CASALPADTQYF
>.|TRBJ2-7|few|TRBV30
TGTGCCTGGAGCCACACACAGGGAGGGCAGTACTTC
CAWSHTQGGQYF
>.|TRBJ2-5|.|TRBV25-1
TGTGCCAGCAGTGGTAGACAGTTGCAAGAGACCCAGTACTTC
CASSGRQLQETQYF
>.|TRBJ1-1|few|TRBV19
TGTGCCAGTAGTATATTCAGGCTTCGGGTCACTGAAGCTTTCTTT
CASSIFRLRVTEAFF
>TRBD2|TRBJ2-3|few|TRBV7-2
TGTGCCAGCAGCCCTGCCGGGACTAGCGGCACAGATACGCAGTATTTT
CASSPAGTSGTDTQYF
>.|TRBJ1-2|.|TRBV27
TGTGCCAGCAGGGACCCGGGGCATGGCTACACCTTC
CASRDPGHGYTF
>.|TRBJ2-3|.|TRBV7-2
TGTGCCAGCAGCTTTCTGGCCGTACCTCCAGATACGCAGTATTTT
CASSFLAVPPDTQYF
>TRBD2|TRBJ2-7|.|TRBV19
TGTGCCAGTAATCCGGGACTAGGCTCCTACGAGCAGTACTTC
CASNPGLGSYEQYF
>.|TRBJ2-5|few|TRBV18
TGTGCCAGCTCGGACCAAGAGACCCAGTACTTC
CASSDQETQYF
>.|TRBJ1-5|few|TRBV21-1
TGTGCCAGCAGCAAAGGGACAGGGTCCTTGAATCAGCCCCAGCATTTT
CASSKGTGSLNQPQHF
>.|TRBJ2-5|few|TRBV4-2
TGTGCCAGCAGCCGAGGACTCTCTACTACGGGAGAGACCCAGTACTTC
CASSRGLSTTGETQYF
>TRBD1|TRBJ2-2|.|TRBV27
TGTGCCAGCAGAACCCGGGGGACAGGGAGGACCGGGGAGCTGTTTTTT
CASRTRGTGRTGELFF
>.|TRBJ2-5|few|TRBV7-3
TGTGCCAGCAGCTTAACTCCCCGACAGGAGCAAGAGACCCAGTACTTC
CASSLTPRQEQETQYF
>TRBD2|TRBJ2-1|few|TRBV9
TGTGCCAGCAGCGTAGACGGACTAGCTTCCTACAATGAGCAGTTCTTC
CASSVDGLASYNEQFF
>.|TRBJ2-3|.|TRBV28
TGTGCCAGCAGTTTACCCTGGGGTTTGGCTATGTGGAACACAGATACGCAGTATTTT
CASSLPWGLAMWNTDTQYF
>TRBD1|TRBJ2-1|few|TRBV19
TGTGCCAGTAGTCGGCCCCGGGACAGGGGCCTCAATGAGCAGTTCTTC
CASSRPRDRGLNEQFF